This T cell receptor (beta chain) was sequenced during a study of T-cell reconstitution after alpha-beta-depleted transplantation in children. Unique molecular identifiers were incorporated when the TCRbeta library was constructed. Each CDR3 protein gets one entry after TCRdb re-called the PCR reads with MiXCR. The table has some 280,000 distinct CDR3 sequences, approximately 9.8% seen once; the top ten hold over 9.5%. Trimming shortened V by 0 bases and J by 7 bases, and 10 bases separated the two germline ends. This CDR3 is built from 14 residues. Germline V gene lookup returns CDR1 SGDLS and CDR2 YYNGEE.

The origin of this receptor is a human donor who donated a stem cell graft to a child with SCID. Sequenced here: PBMCs from the stem cell graft donor, sampled from the stem cell graft. The chain carries TRBV9 and TRBJ2-2, with D perhaps matching TRBD2 (5 bases). CDR3 in amino acids: CASSVGPGIGELFF. CDR3 nucleotides: TGTGCCAGCAGCGTAGGACCGGGGATCGGGGAGCTGTTTTTT.